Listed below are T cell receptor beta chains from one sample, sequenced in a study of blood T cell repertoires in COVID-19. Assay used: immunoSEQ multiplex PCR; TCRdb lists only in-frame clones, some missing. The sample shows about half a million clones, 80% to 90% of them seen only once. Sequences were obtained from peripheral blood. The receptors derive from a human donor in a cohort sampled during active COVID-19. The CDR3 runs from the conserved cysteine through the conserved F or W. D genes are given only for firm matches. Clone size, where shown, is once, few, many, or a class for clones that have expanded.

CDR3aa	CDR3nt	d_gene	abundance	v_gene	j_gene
CASSPGQGEGEKLFF	TGTGCCAGCAGCCCCGGACAGGGAGAGGGTGAAAAACTGTTTTTT	TRBD1	many	TRBV7-9	TRBJ1-4
CASSYSKDRGSYEQYF	TGTGCCAGCAGTTACTCGAAGGACAGGGGCTCCTACGAGCAGTACTTC	TRBD1	.	TRBV6-5	TRBJ2-7
CASSLDKRQGREKLFF	TGTGCCAGCAGCTTAGATAAGCGCCAGGGGCGAGAAAAACTGTTTTTT	.	.	TRBV7-2	TRBJ1-4
CASGRQQPQF	TGTGCCAGCGGCAGACAACAACCCCAGTTT	.	.	TRBV19	TRBJ1-1
CASSPMGLGNTGELFF	TGTGCCAGCTCACCCATGGGACTAGGAAACACCGGGGAGCTGTTTTTT	TRBD2	.	TRBV18	TRBJ2-2
CASSEPEAYEQYF	TGTGCCAGCAGTGAACCGGAGGCCTACGAGCAGTACTTC	.	once	TRBV6-1	TRBJ2-7
CSASVGGGELFF	TGCAGTGCTAGTGTCGGGGGCGGGGAGCTGTTTTTT	.	.	TRBV20-1	TRBJ2-2
CASRSRYSSYNSPLHF	TGTGCCAGCAGATCGCGCTACAGCTCCTATAATTCACCCCTCCACTTT	.	.	TRBV7-2	TRBJ1-6
CASSPLAGVTDTQYF	TGTGCCAGCAGCCCCTTAGCGGGAGTCACAGATACGCAGTATTTT	TRBD2	.	TRBV7-9	TRBJ2-3
CASSVVRRFGYTF	TGTGCCAGCTCGGTGGTTCGTCGGTTTGGCTACACCTTC	.	.	TRBV19	TRBJ1-2
CASREDGKSSYEQYF	TGTGCCAGCCGAGAGGATGGAAAAAGCTCCTACGAGCAGTACTTC	.	few	TRBV28	TRBJ2-7
CASSTTGGGPAYEQYF	TGTGCCAGTAGTACCACCGGAGGAGGTCCGGCCTACGAGCAGTACTTC	.	.	TRBV19	TRBJ2-7
CAWSPGNEQFF	TGTGCCTGGAGTCCCGGTAATGAGCAGTTCTTC	.	few	TRBV30	TRBJ2-1
CASSRPQNRDLPYEQYF	TGTGCCAGCAGTCGCCCTCAAAACCGAGACTTACCCTACGAGCAGTACTTC	.	.	TRBV6-6	TRBJ2-7
CARSLTGYEQYF	TGTGCCAGAAGTCTGACCGGGTACGAGCAGTACTTC	.	.	TRBV5-3	TRBJ2-7
CASSYGRTTDTQYF	TGTGCCAGTAGTTACGGGAGAACCACAGATACGCAGTATTTT	.	.	TRBV19	TRBJ2-3
CASSSPGGNYGYTF	TGTGCCAGCAGCTCCCCTGGGGGGAACTATGGCTACACCTTC	.	.	TRBV7-2	TRBJ1-2
CASRSSGRAGDEQFF	TGTGCCAGTAGATCTAGCGGGAGGGCCGGAGATGAGCAGTTCTTC	TRBD2	.	TRBV19	TRBJ2-1
CATSPEVGTAYEQYF	TGTGCCACCAGCCCAGAGGTCGGAACCGCCTACGAGCAGTACTTC	.	.	TRBV24-1	TRBJ2-7
CASSGLRDSYTDTQYF	TGTGCCAGCAGTGGCCTCCGTGACAGCTACACAGATACGCAGTATTTT	.	.	TRBV2	TRBJ2-3
CASSRITGGKNQPQHF	TGTGCCAGCAGCCGGATTACGGGGGGGAAGAATCAGCCCCAGCATTTT	.	.	TRBV7-2	TRBJ1-5
CASSGQGNTEAFF	TGTGCCAGCAGTGGACAGGGGAACACTGAAGCTTTCTTT	TRBD1	.	TRBV7-3	TRBJ1-1
CASPPQQETQYF	TGTGCCAGTCCCCCCCAGCAAGAGACCCAGTACTTC	.	.	TRBV19	TRBJ2-5
CASSLSVSDTQYF	TGTGCCAGCAGCTTGTCAGTATCAGATACGCAGTATTTT	.	.	TRBV7-3	TRBJ2-3
CASSPIRGTNTGELFF	TGTGCCAGCAGCCCTATCCGGGGAACGAACACCGGGGAGCTGTTTTTT	.	.	TRBV9	TRBJ2-2
CASSLRTGGEKLFF	TGTGCCAGCAGCTTGAGGACAGGGGGTGAAAAACTGTTTTTT	TRBD1	.	TRBV5-6	TRBJ1-4
CASSGQGAYMPQHF	TGTGCCAGCTCGGGACAGGGGGCGTATATGCCCCAGCATTTT	TRBD1	.	TRBV27	TRBJ1-5
CASRRTRELGETQYF	TGTGCCAGTAGGAGGACCCGGGAGCTCGGGGAGACCCAGTACTTC	.	.	TRBV19	TRBJ2-5
CASSLERGHQPQHF	TGTGCCAGCAGCTTAGAACGCGGCCATCAGCCCCAGCATTTT	.	.	TRBV7-2	TRBJ1-5
CASSRNRGLFF	TGTGCCAGCAGCAGGAACAGGGGACTCTTCTTC	.	once	TRBV21-1	TRBJ2-1
CASSTDRAGDEKLFF	TGTGCCAGTAGTACGGACAGGGCGGGGGATGAAAAACTGTTTTTT	TRBD1	.	TRBV19	TRBJ1-4
CASSYQGGNNQPQHF	TGTGCCAGCAGTTATCAGGGGGGAAACAATCAGCCCCAGCATTTT	TRBD1	.	TRBV2	TRBJ1-5
CASTNPDSPSTDTQYF	TGTGCCAGCACTAACCCGGACTCCCCGAGCACAGATACGCAGTATTTT	.	.	TRBV3-1/TRBV3-2	TRBJ2-3
CASSLRTGDQETQYF	TGTGCCAGCTCCTTGAGGACAGGGGACCAAGAGACCCAGTACTTC	TRBD1	.	TRBV18	TRBJ2-5
CASSPGLPTGELFF	TGTGCCAGCAGCCCGGGACTTCCCACCGGGGAGCTGTTTTTT	.	.	TRBV21-1	TRBJ2-2